This T cell receptor beta chain was obtained from a study of T cells after yellow fever vaccination. For the study at large: Fractions low in cell number were prepared with SMART-Seq v4 Ultra Low Input.

It was through 5'RACE template switching that TCR cDNA was made, with a universal primer site and UMIs added. TCRdb fed the 5' RACE reads into MiXCR, producing one record per CDR3 protein. Of some 68,000 distinct CDR3 sequences in the sample, around 7% were seen once. The CDR3 spans 15 residues. Germline CDR1 reads LGHNA; CDR2 reads YSLEER. Losses at the gene ends were 3 bases for V and 2 bases for J; bases not matched to a gene: 2. The genes are TRBV4-3 and TRBJ2-5; 11 positions agree with TRBD2. The TCR comes from a man aged 18-30 years who received the YFV17D yellow fever vaccine. The sample was CD8+ T cells sorted from PBMCs, taken roughly 45 days after the first yellow fever vaccination. Written as DNA, the CDR3 is TGCGCCAGCAGCCACGTAGCGGGGGGGCAAGAGACCCAGTACTTC. Translated: CASSHVAGGQETQYF.